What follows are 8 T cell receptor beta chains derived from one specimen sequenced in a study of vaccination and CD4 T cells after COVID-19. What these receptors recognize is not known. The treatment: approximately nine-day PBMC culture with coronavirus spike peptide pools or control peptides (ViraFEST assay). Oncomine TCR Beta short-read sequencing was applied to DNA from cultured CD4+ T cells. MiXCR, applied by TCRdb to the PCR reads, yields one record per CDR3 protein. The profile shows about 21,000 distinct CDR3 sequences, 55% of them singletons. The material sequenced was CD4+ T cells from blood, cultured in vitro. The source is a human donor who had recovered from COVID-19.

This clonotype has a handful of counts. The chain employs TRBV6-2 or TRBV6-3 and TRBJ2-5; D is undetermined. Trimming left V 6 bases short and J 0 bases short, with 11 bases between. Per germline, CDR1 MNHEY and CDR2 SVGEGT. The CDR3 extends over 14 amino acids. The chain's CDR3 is CASRRRGYQETQYF. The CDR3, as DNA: TGTGCCAGCAGGCGTCGAGGCTACCAAGAGACCCAGTACTTC.

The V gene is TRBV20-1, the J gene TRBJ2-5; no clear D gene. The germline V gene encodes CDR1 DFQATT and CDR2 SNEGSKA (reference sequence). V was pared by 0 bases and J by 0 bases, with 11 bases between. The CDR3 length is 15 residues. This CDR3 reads CSARDSKGNQETQYF. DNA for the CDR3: TGCAGTGCTAGAGATTCGAAAGGGAACCAAGAGACCCAGTACTTC.

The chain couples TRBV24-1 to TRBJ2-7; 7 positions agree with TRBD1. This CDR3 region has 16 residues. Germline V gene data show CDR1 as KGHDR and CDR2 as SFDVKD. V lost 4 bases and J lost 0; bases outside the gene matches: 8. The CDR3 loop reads CATSDRGGSHSYEQYF. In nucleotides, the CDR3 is TGTGCCACCAGTGACCGAGGGGGCTCCCACTCCTACGAGCAGTACTTC.

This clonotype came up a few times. CDR3 in amino acids: CASAKTGLPLDEQFF. As DNA, the CDR3 is TGTGCCAGCGCAAAAACCGGACTGCCCTTGGATGAGCAGTTCTTC. This sequence joins TRBV6-1 and TRBJ2-1; TRBD2 is a possible D gene (5 bases). CDR3 size: 15 residues. Germline V gene data show CDR1 as MNHNS and CDR2 as SASEGT. V lost 8 bases and J 8 bases, leaving 22 bases between the germline ends.

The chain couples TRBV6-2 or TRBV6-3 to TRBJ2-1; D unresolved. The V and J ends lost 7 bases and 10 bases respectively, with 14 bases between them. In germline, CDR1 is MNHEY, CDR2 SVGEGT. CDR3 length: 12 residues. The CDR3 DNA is TGTGCCAGCACCAGAAAGGTCGGGGAGCAGTTCTTC. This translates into CASTRKVGEQFF.

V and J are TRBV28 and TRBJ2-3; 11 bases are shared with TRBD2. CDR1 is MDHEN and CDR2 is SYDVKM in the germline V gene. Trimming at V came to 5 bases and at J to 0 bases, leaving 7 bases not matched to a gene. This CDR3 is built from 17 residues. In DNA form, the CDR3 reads TGTGCCAGCAGTCTCCCCAGACTAGCGGGGAGCACAGATACGCAGTATTTT. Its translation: CASSLPRLAGSTDTQYF.

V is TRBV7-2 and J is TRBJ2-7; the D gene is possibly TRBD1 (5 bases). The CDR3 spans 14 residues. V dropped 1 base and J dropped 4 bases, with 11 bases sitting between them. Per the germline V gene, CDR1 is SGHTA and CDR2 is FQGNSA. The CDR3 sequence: CASSLVVGLYEQYF. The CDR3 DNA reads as TGTGCCAGCAGCTTAGTTGTGGGGCTGTACGAGCAGTACTTC.

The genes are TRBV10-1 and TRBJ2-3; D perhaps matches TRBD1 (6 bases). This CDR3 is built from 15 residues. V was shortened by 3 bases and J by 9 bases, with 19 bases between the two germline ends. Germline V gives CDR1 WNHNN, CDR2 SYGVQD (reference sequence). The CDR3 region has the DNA TGCGCCAGCAGTGATCCCGGGGACACCCCGCGCACGCAGTATTTT. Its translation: CASSDPGDTPRTQYF.